This TCR beta chain was recorded in a study of blood T cell repertoires in COVID-19. Study summary: PBMCs, B-cell-depleted T cells, or T cells provided the cDNA or gDNA that made up the material.

Per the authors' pipeline: How many nucleated cells were present was estimated from reference gene primer amplification. Produced via immunoSEQ multiplex PCR; TCRdb's table is partial and in-frame only. From that table come the V and J calls and clone size; the DNA was used to work out D and trimming. Of around 99,000 clones in the sample, about 89% are singletons; the top ten hold roughly 4.6%. With V trimmed by 3 bases and J by 0 bases, 10 bases remained unmatched. This CDR3 has 17 amino acids. CDR1 SGHRS and CDR2 YFSETQ come from the germline V gene. The sample consisted of peripheral blood. The clonotype comes from a man between 40 and 49 years old with active or convalescent COVID-19. This sequence joins TRBV5-1 and TRBJ2-7, with TRBD2 matching 9 bases. CDR3 sequence: CASSSSVREGASYEQYF. The CDR3 bases are TGCGCCAGCAGCTCCTCAGTGCGGGAGGGGGCCTCCTACGAGCAGTACTTC.